The 14 T cell receptor beta chains below all came from one sample that was sequenced in a study of blood T cell repertoires in COVID-19 (dated by TCRdb to the early 2020s). Libraries were prepared through the immunoSEQ multiplex PCR assay. Sourced from immuneACCESS, this table was stored by TCRdb with only in-frame sequences that have V and J called. A share of the clones is absent; for the studies checked, an unresolved V gene accounts for under half, and the remainder has no known explanation. The sample has tens of thousands of clones on record, roughly 87% of them singletons. 3.5% of the sample belongs to the ten largest clones. Sequencing was done on a sample of peripheral blood. These receptors all stem from a middle-aged man with active COVID-19.

The J gene is TRBJ1-2, the V gene TRBV4-3; possible D gene TRBD1, 5 bases. Trimming removed 0 bases at V and 8 bases at J, with 10 bases between. CDR1 and CDR2 (germline): LGHNA, YSLEER. The CDR3 runs to 13 residues. The CDR3 loop reads CASSQDQGSGYTF. CDR3 coding DNA: TGCGCCAGCAGCCAAGATCAGGGTAGCGGCTACACCTTC.

The rearrangement links TRBV5-1 to TRBJ2-5; 13 nucleotides align to TRBD2. Per the germline V gene, CDR1 is SGHRS and CDR2 is YFSETQ. CDR3 size: 15 residues. The ends lost 3 bases at V and 2 bases at J; junction bases unmatched: 1. The chain's CDR3 is CASSSTSGGQETQYF. The CDR3 DNA follows: TGCGCCAGCAGCTCGACTAGCGGGGGGCAAGAGACCCAGTACTTC.

V usage is TRBV28 and J usage is TRBJ1-2; maybe TRBD1 (6 bases). V shed 5 bases and J shed 4 bases, with 11 bases lying between them. From germline, CDR1 is MDHEN and CDR2 SYDVKM. This CDR3 is built from 13 residues. Here the CDR3 DNA reads TGTGCCAGCAGTCGGGACACCGTCTATGGCTACACCTTC. Encoded protein: CASSRDTVYGYTF.

This clone was observed a single time. This chain connects TRBV21-1 to TRBJ2-7; the table's D call, TRBD1, was not checked against the DNA. TRBV21-1 is shown as a pseudogene. The CDR3 sequence is 14 residues long. CDR3 DNA: TGTGCCAGCAGCTCCCGGGACAGCGATTACGAGCAGTACTTC. Protein: CASSSRDSDYEQYF.

As DNA, the CDR3 is TGTGCCAGCAGTGAATACGGGAGCACAGATACGCAGTATTTT. Its translation is CASSEYGSTDTQYF. The chain uses TRBV6-4 and TRBJ2-3, with unresolved D. Trimming left V 3 bases short and J 0 bases short, with 7 bases between. The CDR3 contains 14 residues. Germline CDR1 MRHNA, CDR2 SNTAGT.

CDR3 protein: CASSLVGSTDTQYF. The CDR3 DNA follows: TGCGCCAGCAGCTTGGTGGGCAGCACAGATACGCAGTATTTT. The chain couples TRBV5-1 to TRBJ2-3; D gene uncertain. The CDR3 totals 14 residues. V dropped 0 bases and J dropped 0 bases, with 5 bases sitting between them. Germline V CDR1 and CDR2: SGHRS, YFSETQ.

The rearrangement links TRBV12-3 or TRBV12-4 to TRBJ2-1; a weak D match, TRBD1 (6 bases). CDR3 length equals 12 residues. The ends were cut back, 4 bases at V and 15 bases at J, with 16 bases in the middle. The CDR3 loop reads CASSSGTHRSFF. CDR3 in DNA: TGTGCCAGCAGTTCCGGGACACACCGCTCGTTCTTC.

The chain joins TRBV6-5 to TRBJ1-2; 7 bases map to TRBD1. The V segment lost 6 bases and the J segment 7 bases; nucleotides outside the gene matches: 11. The CDR3 extends over 14 amino acids. CDR1 and CDR2 from the germline V gene are MNHEY and SVGAGI. The CDR3 DNA is TGTGCCAGCAGGCGGACAGGAGATCTATTTGGCTACACCTTC. Its protein product is CASRRTGDLFGYTF.

On this clone itself: Relative to the germline gene, one junction end is altered; a read error may explain this. The rearrangement joins TRBV6-5 to TRBJ2-1; TRBD2 aligns across 7 bases. There are 13 residues in the CDR3. CDR1 is MNHEY, CDR2 SVGAGI, per germline. Here the CDR3 DNA reads TGTGCCAGCAGTAATGGACTAGACAACGAGCAGTTCTTC. Protein product: CASSNGLDNEQFF.

This chain connects TRBV19 to TRBJ1-2; unclear D gene. Trimming pared 8 bases from V and 3 bases from J, leaving 13 bases between. Germline V lookup: CDR1 LNHDA, CDR2 SQIVND (reference sequence). This CDR3 spans 13 amino acids. The CDR3 DNA follows: TGTGCCAGTTGTCCCCGTCGGGACTATGGCTACACCTTC. This encodes CASCPRRDYGYTF.

V gene TRBV5-1 combines with J gene TRBJ1-4, with 7 bases fitting TRBD1. J was trimmed by 8 bases and V by 1 base; bases with no gene match: 8. There are 15 residues in the CDR3. In germline, CDR1 is SGHRS, CDR2 YFSETQ. The CDR3 bases are TGCGCCAGCAGCTTGATCCAGGGGGTCGGGGAAAAACTGTTTTTT. Encoded protein: CASSLIQGVGEKLFF.

The chain uses TRBV6-1 and TRBJ2-7; D is undetermined. Trimming removed 1 base at V and 3 bases at J, with 25 bases between. The CDR3 is made up of 19 amino acids. The germline CDR1 and CDR2 sequences are MNHNS and SASEGT. The CDR3: CASSEGRWSSDPTDYEQYF. The CDR3, as DNA: TGTGCCAGCAGTGAAGGCCGGTGGAGTTCAGACCCTACCGACTACGAGCAGTACTTC.

The rearrangement joins TRBV19 to TRBJ1-4, with a weak D call TRBD1 (6 bases). V lost 5 bases and J 3 bases, leaving 16 bases between the germline ends. Germline assignment: CDR1 LNHDA and CDR2 SQIVND (reference sequence). The length of the CDR3 is 16 residues. The CDR3 region is CASSPSRQAANEKLFF. The CDR3 nucleotides are TGTGCCAGTAGTCCCTCCAGACAGGCAGCTAATGAAAAACTGTTTTTT.

This CDR3 is CATGQGGVETQYF. The CDR3 DNA sequence: TGTGCCACCGGGCAGGGCGGGGTGGAGACCCAGTACTTC. The V call is TRBV19, the J call TRBJ2-5; tentative D call: TRBD2 (6 bases). Germline assignment: CDR1 LNHDA and CDR2 SQIVND (reference sequence). V lost 10 bases to trimming and J lost 5 bases, with 17 bases between them. The CDR3 length is 13 residues. The entire variable domain, with the rest obtained from reference TRBV19 and TRBJ2-5, is as follows: DGGITQSPKYLFRKEGQNVTLSCEQNLNHDAMYWYRQDPGQGLRLIYYSQIVNDFQKGDIAEGYSVSREKKESFPLTVTSAQKNPTAFYLCATGQGGVETQYFGPGTRLLVL.